This T cell receptor beta chain is drawn from a study of T cell repertoires in cytomegalovirus infection. Study information: Public TCR beta signatures indicated both CMV infection and matching HLA type. Overall study results and limits: CMV carriers with the relevant HLA were identified by cumulative public TCR beta family frequency.

On this clonotype: Its antigen is still unknown.

Between the trimmed V and J ends, which lost 1 base and 0 bases, there was a span of 6 bases. The CDR3 loop spans 13 amino acids. CDR1 DFQATT and CDR2 SNEGSKA come from the germline V gene (reference sequence). TCRdb reprocessed the reads via MiXCR and lists one record per CDR3 protein. The data contain under 250,000 distinct CDR3 sequences, around 6.2% of them seen just once; the ten biggest clones take up less than 7.5%. The source of this sequence is a human donor in good health (CMV status not recorded). Some clones in this sample may be carry-over from other donors' samples. The source material was PBMCs. The V gene is TRBV20-1, the J gene TRBJ1-2; D call uncertain. The CDR3 DNA follows: TGCAGTGCTAGAGCAGGAGCTAACTATGGCTACACCTTC. As protein: CSARAGANYGYTF.